The rows below give T cell receptor beta chains drawn from one sample of a study of molecular identifiers for immune sequencing clone quantification. TCRdb reprocessed the PCR reads with MiXCR, giving one entry per CDR3 protein. The data hold a few hundred thousand distinct CDR3 sequences, with around 23% observed a single time. Sequences were obtained from naive CD8+ T cells from blood, with Jurkat cell RNA spiked in. Every receptor here comes from a human donor in good health. Some libraries in this study had Jurkat cell RNA spiked in. The CDR3 runs from the conserved cysteine through the conserved F or W. D genes are given only for firm matches. Expanded clones get a size class; other rows say once, few or many, or leave the size out.

abundance,j_gene,v_gene,d_gene,CDR3nt,CDR3aa
.,TRBJ1-4,TRBV30,.,TGTGCCTGGAGTGTCTCGCCGGGGGAAAAACTGTTTTTT,CAWSVSPGEKLFF
.,TRBJ1-2,TRBV19,.,TGTGCCAGTAGCCTTGAGGGATATACTAACTATGGCTACACCTTC,CASSLEGYTNYGYTF
few,TRBJ2-7,TRBV6-2/TRBV6-3,.,TGTGCCAGCAGTGCACCCGAGCCGGGACGGGCTGCCGAGGGAAGCTACGAGCAGTACTTC,CASSAPEPGRAAEGSYEQYF
.,TRBJ2-7,TRBV6-2/TRBV6-3,.,TGTGCCAGCACCCGGGACACAGAGGTGTGGCAGTACTTC,CASTRDTEVWQYF
once,TRBJ2-3,TRBV4-1,TRBD2,TGCGCCAGCAGCCAACTTAGCGGGAGGGCAGGAGATACGCAGTATTTT,CASSQLSGRAGDTQYF
many,TRBJ2-1,TRBV7-2,.,TGTGCCAGCAGCCCACCCGCAGACTCCTACAATGAGCAGTTCTTC,CASSPPADSYNEQFF
few,TRBJ1-5,TRBV4-1,TRBD1,TGCGCCAGCAGCCAGGGACAGGGCCATCAGCCCCAGCATTTT,CASSQGQGHQPQHF
few,TRBJ1-2,TRBV19,.,TGTGCCAGTAGTATAGTCCCGTCCACCGAGCGGGGCTACACCTTC,CASSIVPSTERGYTF
.,TRBJ1-1,TRBV20-1,.,TGCAGTGCTAGAGGGGTCCAGACGTATGAAGCTTTCTTT,CSARGVQTYEAFF
.,TRBJ1-2,TRBV9,TRBD1,TGTGCCAGCAGCACAGGGGCCTATGGCTACACCTTC,CASSTGAYGYTF
.,TRBJ2-7,TRBV6-6,.,TGTGCCAGCAGTTACGAACCAATGAGCGGCGAATACGAGCAGTACTTC,CASSYEPMSGEYEQYF
few,TRBJ2-7,TRBV3-1,TRBD2,TGTGCCAGCAGCCCCGGGAGGAACAGCGAGCAGTACTTC,CASSPGRNSEQYF
many,TRBJ1-1,TRBV5-5,TRBD1,TGTGCCAGCAGCCAGGACCGGGACAGAGCCACTGAAGCTTTCTTT,CASSQDRDRATEAFF
few,TRBJ1-6,TRBV14,.,TGTGCCAGCAGCCAAGCGGGAACAATGGATAATTCACCCCTCCACTTT,CASSQAGTMDNSPLHF
many,TRBJ2-7,TRBV2,.,TGTGCCAGCAGTGACCTCTCCTACGAGCAGTACTTC,CASSDLSYEQYF
.,TRBJ2-7,TRBV9,.,TGTGCCAGCAGCGTAGATGATGGGGTCTACGAGCAGTACTTC,CASSVDDGVYEQYF
.,TRBJ1-1,TRBV19,.,TGTGCCAGTAGTATGATGTACGACGGGGGCACTGAAGCTTTCTTT,CASSMMYDGGTEAFF
.,TRBJ2-4,TRBV9,.,TGTGCCAGCAGCGTAGATTTCAGGGGCACCAAAAACATTCAGTACTTC,CASSVDFRGTKNIQYF
few,TRBJ2-1,TRBV9,TRBD2,TGTGCCAGCAGCTCACCGGGACTAGCGGTATCAAGCGAGCAGTTCTTC,CASSSPGLAVSSEQFF
many,TRBJ2-2,TRBV7-2,.,TGTGCCAGCAGCTTTCAGGGAACCGGGGAGCTGTTTTTT,CASSFQGTGELFF
.,TRBJ2-4,TRBV1,.,TGCATCAGCAGCCAAGTGCGGGGGGGTGAAGCCAAAAACGCTCAGTACTTC,CISSQVRGGEAKNAQYF
.,TRBJ2-3,TRBV27,TRBD2,TGTGCCAGCAGGGGGACTAGCGGGGGGGCCTTTAGCACAGATACGCAGTATTTT,CASRGTSGGAFSTDTQYF
.,TRBJ2-2,TRBV23-1,.,.,CASRKGQRTPGSCFF
.,TRBJ2-3,TRBV3-1,TRBD2,TGTGCCAGCAGCCAAGTCGCTTCGACCGGACTAGCGGGACCCACAGATACGCAGTATTTT,CASSQVASTGLAGPTDTQYF
.,TRBJ2-1,TRBV29-1,.,TGCAGCGTGAAAGGGCAGGGAGCGGAGCAGTTCTTC,CSVKGQGAEQFF
.,TRBJ2-7,TRBV6-5,TRBD2,TGTGCCAGCAGTTCGACTAGCGGGGACTCCTACGAGCAGCACTTC,CASSSTSGDSYEQHF